A single sample gave rise to the 22 T cell receptor beta chains below, sequenced in a study of CD8 T cells in ankylosing spondylitis. MiXCR, applied by TCRdb to the 5' RACE reads, yields one record per CDR3 protein. The data contain approximately 130,000 distinct CDR3 sequences, around 9% of them seen just once; the ten biggest clones take up approximately 3.5%. The specimen sequenced was blood, either unsorted or a sorted T cell fraction (not recorded which). The receptors were sampled from a male donor with ankylosing spondylitis or in good health (not recorded which).

This clonotype was detected ten times or more. The chain combines TRBV5-6 with TRBJ1-5, with unresolved D. The V and J ends lost 4 bases and 3 bases respectively, with 14 bases between them. CDR1 and CDR2 (germline): SGHDT, YYEEEE. CDR3 length: 15 amino acids. CDR3 in amino acids: CASSPRSRPNQPQHF. The DNA of the CDR3 is TGTGCCAGCAGCCCCCGATCCAGACCCAATCAGCCCCAGCATTTT. Full variable domain (missing parts from reference TRBV5-6 and TRBJ1-5): DAGVTQSPTHLIKTRGQQVTLRCSPKSGHDTVSWYQQALGQGPQFIFQYYEEEERQRGNFPDRFSGHQFPNYSSELNVNALLLGDSALYLCASSPRSRPNQPQHFGDGTRLSIL.

This clonotype came up many times. The chain is built from TRBV27 and TRBJ2-7; D is tentatively TRBD1 or TRBD2 (5 bases each). V was shortened by 3 bases and J by 4 bases, with 16 bases between the two germline ends. In germline, CDR1 is MNHEY, CDR2 SMNVEV (reference sequence). The CDR3 runs 15 residues. As DNA, the CDR3 is TGTGCCAGCAGTTTCCAGACCGGGGCTGTATACGAGCAGTACTTC. It codes for CASSFQTGAVYEQYF.

This clonotype was counted at least ten times. J is TRBJ2-2 and V is TRBV29-1; D not resolved. Looked up from germline, CDR1 is SQVTM and CDR2 is ANQGSEA. Trimming removed 5 bases at V and 3 bases at J, with 4 bases between. This CDR3 region has 11 residues. The CDR3 reads CSVFHTGELFF. In DNA form, the CDR3 reads TGCAGCGTTTTCCACACCGGGGAGCTGTTTTTT.

This clonotype was counted many times. The rearrangement links TRBV5-5 to TRBJ2-5; TRBD1 matches at 7 bases. The V and J ends lost 10 bases and 0 bases, in that order; junction bases with no gene match: 9. Germline CDR1 SGHKS, CDR2 YYEKEE (reference sequence). The CDR3 is 14 amino acids. As DNA, the CDR3 is TGTGCCTCCCGGACAGGCCAGTACCAAGAGACCCAGTACTTC. Translated, it gives CASRTGQYQETQYF.

The rearrangement uses TRBV4-3 and TRBJ2-2; 7 nucleotides match TRBD1. Germline trimming cut 0 bases from V and 4 bases from J; bases unmatched to any gene: 5. Germline CDR1 reads LGHNA; CDR2 reads YSLEER. The CDR3 has 16 amino acids. The CDR3 reads CASSQEGQAGTGELFF. CDR3 DNA sequence: TGCGCCAGCAGCCAAGAAGGACAGGCGGGCACCGGGGAGCTGTTTTTT.

This clonotype has a count of ten or more. One end of the junction does not line up with germline, which may come from a read error. V gene TRBV9 combines with J gene TRBJ2-3, with D perhaps TRBD1 or TRBD2 (6 bases each). The CDR3 consists of 17 residues. Germline V gene data show CDR1 as SGDLS and CDR2 as YYNGEE. The CDR3 coding sequence is TGTGCCAGCAGCGTAGAGGCGGGACACCGAGGGATAGATACGCTGTATTTT. Its protein is CASSVEAGHRGIDTLYF.

In its sample, this clonotype was seen many times. J is TRBJ1-4 and V is TRBV29-1; 7 bases line up with TRBD1. This CDR3 contains 12 residues. Germline V CDR1 and CDR2: SQVTM, ANQGSEA. The CDR3: CSGGGVREKLFF. The CDR3 DNA is TGCAGTGGAGGGGGCGTTCGGGAAAAACTGTTTTTT.

This clonotype came up many times. The CDR3 does not close with the conserved phenylalanine or tryptophan, likely indicating a read error. The DNA is omitted, as the CDR3 cannot be located on it reliably, and the CDR3 follows TCRdb's listing. The J gene is TRBJ2-1, the V gene TRBV7-2. Inclusive of both ends, the CDR3 amounts to 13 amino acids. The germline gives CDR1 SGHTA, CDR2 FQGNSA. CDR3 region: CASSLISTYHPVL.

This clonotype was observed at least ten times. The chain links TRBV20-1 to TRBJ2-7; 9 nucleotides match TRBD1. CDR1 DFQATT and CDR2 SNEGSKA come from the germline V gene (reference sequence). The CDR3 is 14 residues long. Germline trimming cut 2 bases from V and 6 bases from J; bases unmatched to any gene: 8. Here the CDR3 reads CSARPPGTGTEQYF. CDR3 bases: TGCAGTGCTAGACCACCCGGGACAGGGACCGAGCAGTACTTC.

Concerning this clonotype itself: A much more abundant neighbour one base away suggests this may be a read error. The chain joins TRBV5-1 to TRBJ2-7; 7 bases are shared with TRBD2. Germline trimming cut 6 bases from V and 1 base from J; bases unmatched to any gene: 7. Per germline, CDR1 SGHRS and CDR2 YFSETQ. The CDR3 loop spans 14 amino acids. CDR3 amino acids: CASTFRTRSYEQYF. As DNA, the CDR3 is TGCGCCAGCACCTTTAGGACTAGATCCTACGAGCAGTACTTC. Using reference TRBV5-1 and TRBJ2-7 for the parts outside the CDR3, the full variable domain is KAGVTQTPRYLIKTRGQQVTLSCSPISGHRSVSWYQQTPGQGLQFLFEYFSETQRNKGNFPGRFSGRQFSNSRSEMNVSTLELGDSALYLCASTFRTRSYEQYFGPGTRLTVT.

In its sample, this clonotype was seen many times. The chain is built from TRBV20-1 and TRBJ2-7; the D is unclear. The CDR3 has 12 amino acids. Germline V gene data show CDR1 as DFQATT and CDR2 as SNEGSKA (reference sequence). V was trimmed by 2 bases and J by 2 bases, leaving 7 bases between them. The CDR3 loop reads CSARRRTYEQYF. The CDR3 coding sequence is TGCAGTGCTAGAAGGCGGACCTACGAGCAGTACTTC.

This clonotype showed up many times. The V gene is TRBV5-1, the J gene TRBJ1-5; D is possibly TRBD1 (6 bases). Trimming pared 4 bases from V and 6 bases from J, leaving 17 bases between. The CDR3 covers 15 residues. The germline gives CDR1 SGHRS, CDR2 YFSETQ. The CDR3 loop is CASSREGGRSQPQHF. CDR3 coding DNA: TGCGCCAGCAGCCGTGAGGGGGGGCGAAGTCAGCCCCAGCATTTT.

This clonotype was found a few times. The CDR3 nucleotides read TGCGCCAGCAGCCCCGGGACTACGGGATGGAGCAATGAGCAGTTCTTC. Protein sequence: CASSPGTTGWSNEQFF. The V gene is TRBV4-3, the J gene TRBJ2-1, with 7 bases that match TRBD2. Unmatched junction bases numbered 12, after V lost 4 bases and J lost 6 bases. The CDR3 is 16 residues long. Looked up from germline, CDR1 is LGHNA and CDR2 is YSLEER.

This clonotype was detected ten times or more. The chain links TRBV5-4 to TRBJ2-1, with 8 bases lining up with TRBD2. Germline V lookup: CDR1 SGHNT, CDR2 YYREEE (reference sequence). This CDR3 region has 16 residues. The V gene end was trimmed by 4 bases and the J gene end by 3 bases; junction bases not matched to a gene: 9. The CDR3 DNA reads TGTGCCAGCAGCACCAGGGCAGCGGGGGTCTACAATGAGCAGTTCTTC. This codes for CASSTRAAGVYNEQFF.

This clonotype was detected many times. The chain is built from TRBV7-2 and TRBJ2-6; D unresolved. Trimming removed 3 bases from V and 2 bases from J, with 8 bases in between. The CDR3 is 15 residues long. Looked up from germline, CDR1 is SGHTA and CDR2 is FQGNSA. The CDR3 sequence: CASSFGGTGANVLTF. The CDR3 nucleotides are TGTGCCAGCAGCTTTGGCGGAACTGGGGCCAACGTCCTGACTTTC.

This clonotype was counted ten times or more. The chain joins TRBV29-1 to TRBJ2-1, with TRBD2 identical over 8 bases. The junction had 4 bases not matched to a gene; V was cut back by 7 bases and J by 2 bases. CDR1 is SQVTM, CDR2 ANQGSEA, per germline. The CDR3 is 13 residues long. The CDR3 loop reads CSAEGLAYNEQFF. The CDR3 coding sequence is TGCAGCGCCGAGGGACTAGCCTACAATGAGCAGTTCTTC.

This clonotype has a count of ten or more. The DNA of the CDR3 is TGTGCCAGCAGCTTAGCGGGGTATGAGCAGTTCTTC. It specifies CASSLAGYEQFF. This chain joins TRBV11-2 and TRBJ2-1, with a weak D call TRBD2 (5 bases). Germline V gene lookup returns CDR1 SGHAT and CDR2 FQNNGV. V was clipped by 1 base and J by 8 bases, with 6 bases between them. This CDR3 is built from 12 residues.

At least ten counts were recorded for this clonotype. The chain links TRBV6-5 to TRBJ1-6; D is perhaps TRBD1 (5 bases). Trimming cost V 2 bases and J 9 bases, with 8 bases left between them. The CDR3 covers 13 residues. Germline loops: CDR1 MNHEY, CDR2 SVGAGI. CDR3 bases: TGTGCCAGCAGTTACGAGGGACGTTCACCCCTCCACTTT. Residues: CASSYEGRSPLHF.

This chain links TRBV7-6 with TRBJ2-7; no clear D. V lost 1 base, J lost 0 bases, and 7 bases lay in between. The CDR3 is 14 residues long. Germline-derived CDR1 and CDR2 are SGHVS and FNYEAQ. The chain's CDR3 is CASSLGFSSYEQYF. The CDR3 DNA reads as TGTGCCAGCAGCTTAGGGTTTAGCTCCTACGAGCAGTACTTC.

This clonotype was picked up many times. This chain connects TRBV28 to TRBJ1-2; D gene unclear. The CDR3 totals 13 residues. V shed 4 bases and J shed 8 bases, with 14 bases lying between them. Looked up from germline, CDR1 is MDHEN and CDR2 is SYDVKM. CDR3 protein: CASSSPPPGGYTF. For the CDR3, the DNA is TGTGCCAGCAGTTCCCCCCCACCAGGAGGCTACACCTTC.

The rearrangement links TRBV4-3 to TRBJ2-7; TRBD1 matches 8 bases. This CDR3 has 14 amino acids. Germline V gene sequence: CDR1 LGHNA, CDR2 YSLEER. After removal of 1 base from V and 6 bases from J, the junction contained 5 bases not matched to a gene. The CDR3 sequence is CASSQVDRESEQYF. CDR3 DNA sequence: TGCGCCAGCAGCCAAGTGGACAGGGAGAGCGAGCAGTACTTC.

At least ten counts were recorded for this clonotype. V gene TRBV9 combines with J gene TRBJ2-5; 8 positions agree with TRBD1. The V gene end was trimmed by 3 bases and the J gene end by 5 bases; junction bases not matched to a gene: 6. The V gene's germline CDR1 is SGDLS and CDR2 YYNGEE. The length of the CDR3 is 14 residues. The CDR3 sequence: CASSAPGGYETQYF. The CDR3 bases are TGTGCCAGCAGCGCTCCAGGGGGCTACGAGACCCAGTACTTC.